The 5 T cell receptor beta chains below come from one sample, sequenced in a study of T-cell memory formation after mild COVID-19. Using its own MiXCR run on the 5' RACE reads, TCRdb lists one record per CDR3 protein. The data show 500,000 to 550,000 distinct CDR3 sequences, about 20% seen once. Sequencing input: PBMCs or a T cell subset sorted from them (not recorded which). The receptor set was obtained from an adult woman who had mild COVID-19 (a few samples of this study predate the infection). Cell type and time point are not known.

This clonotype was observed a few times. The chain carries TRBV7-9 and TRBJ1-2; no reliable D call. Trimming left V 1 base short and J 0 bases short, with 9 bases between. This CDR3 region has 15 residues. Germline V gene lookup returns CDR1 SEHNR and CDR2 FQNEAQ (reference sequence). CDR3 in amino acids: CASSLVAASNYGYTF. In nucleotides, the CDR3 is TGTGCCAGCAGCTTAGTGGCAGCTTCTAACTATGGCTACACCTTC.

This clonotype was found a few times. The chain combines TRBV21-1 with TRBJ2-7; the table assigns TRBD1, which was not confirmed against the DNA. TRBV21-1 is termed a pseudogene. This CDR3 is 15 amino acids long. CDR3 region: CASPAGIGGSYEQYF. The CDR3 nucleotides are TGTGCCAGCCCAGCTGGGATAGGGGGATCCTACGAGCAGTACTTC.

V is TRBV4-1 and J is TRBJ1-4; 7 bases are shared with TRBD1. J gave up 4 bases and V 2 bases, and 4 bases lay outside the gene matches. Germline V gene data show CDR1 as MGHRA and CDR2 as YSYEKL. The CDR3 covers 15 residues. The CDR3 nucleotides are TGCGCCAGCAGCCAAATGGGACAGTTTAATGAAAAACTGTTTTTT. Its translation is CASSQMGQFNEKLFF.

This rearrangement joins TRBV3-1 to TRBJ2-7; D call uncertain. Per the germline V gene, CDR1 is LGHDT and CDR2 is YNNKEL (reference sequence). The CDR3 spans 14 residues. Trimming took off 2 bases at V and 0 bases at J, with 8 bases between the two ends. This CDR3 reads CASSQLGSSYEQYF. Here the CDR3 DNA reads TGTGCCAGCAGCCAACTAGGCAGCTCCTACGAGCAGTACTTC.

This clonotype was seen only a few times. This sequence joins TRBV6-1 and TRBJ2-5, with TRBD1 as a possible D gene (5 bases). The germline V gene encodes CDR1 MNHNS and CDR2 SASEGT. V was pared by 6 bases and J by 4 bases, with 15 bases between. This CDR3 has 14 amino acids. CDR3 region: CASRVDSLRETQYF. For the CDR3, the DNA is TGTGCCAGCAGAGTAGACAGTTTGCGAGAGACCCAGTACTTC.